A selection of T cell receptor beta chains follows, all from one sample in a study of metastatic and nonmetastatic thyroid tumors. With MiXCR, TCRdb called clones anew from the PCR reads. The sample comprises about 82,000 clones, about 12% of which are singletons, and about 10% rests with the top ten. The sequenced sample consisted of tumor tissue. Source of these receptors: a female donor with papillary thyroid cancer or a benign thyroid nodule (not recorded which). Some clones in this sample may be carry-over from other donors' samples. Both conserved end residues are part of each CDR3. Each record gives: CDR3 length, V gene, J gene, clone size, D gene, CDR3 protein, CDR3 DNA. The D gene is left open where the match is weak. Clone size is stated in some rows and not others, as once, few, many or a class when expanded.

>15|TRBV2|TRBJ2-1|many|TRBD2
CASSESAGLGNEQFF
TGTGCCAGCAGTGAGTCTGCGGGACTAGGGAATGAGCAGTTCTTC
>11|TRBV2|TRBJ1-2|few|-
CASRGGGGYTF
TGTGCCAGCAGGGGGGGTGGTGGCTACACCTTC
>18|TRBV11-1|TRBJ2-5|-|-
CASIPRHGSWYAQETQYF
TGTGCCAGCATCCCAAGACATGGGTCGTGGTATGCGCAAGAGACCCAGTACTTC
>15|TRBV5-1|TRBJ2-7|-|-
CASSSPTGQNYEQYF
TGCGCCAGCAGCTCGCCGACAGGCCAGAACTACGAGCAGTACTTC
>19|TRBV5-1|TRBJ2-2|many|-
CASKEGPLSHWGHTGELFF
TGCGCCAGCAAGGAGGGCCCTCTGTCCCATTGGGGCCACACCGGGGAGCTGTTTTTT
>13|TRBV5-1|TRBJ1-1|few|-
CASSLGMNTEALF
TGCGCCAGCAGCTTGGGTATGAACACTGAAGCTCTCTTT
>14|TRBV19|TRBJ2-3|few|-
CASSIVHGTDTQYF
TGTGCCAGTAGTATCGTACACGGCACAGATACGCAGTATTTT
>14|TRBV18|TRBJ1-2|many|TRBD1
CASSSATGLGGYTF
TGTGCCAGCTCATCGGCGACAGGGTTGGGTGGCTACACCTTC
>15|TRBV28|TRBJ2-7|many|TRBD2
CASRVGGEVGFEQYF
TGTGCCAGCAGGGTCGGGGGGGAGGTGGGATTCGAGCAGTACTTC
>14|TRBV27|TRBJ2-7|few|TRBD2
CARTNLGTNYEQYF
TGTGCCAGAACAAACCTCGGGACTAACTACGAGCAGTACTTC
>14|TRBV7-9|TRBJ1-1|-|TRBD1
CASSLWEGATEAFF
TGTGCCAGCAGCTTATGGGAGGGGGCCACTGAAGCTTTCTTT